This T cell receptor beta chain was sequenced for a study of post-analysis software for immune sequencing data. The CDR3 runs 16 residues. The ends were cut back, 6 bases at V and 5 bases at J, with 20 bases in the middle. Looked up from germline, CDR1 is SEHNR and CDR2 is FQNEAQ (reference sequence). Unique molecular identifiers were built into the TCR beta cDNA libraries. TCRdb re-analysed the PCR reads in MiXCR, keeping a single row per CDR3 protein. This repertoire shows approximately 400,000 distinct CDR3 sequences, less than 40% found once; its top ten account for roughly 13%. Overall study results and limits: TRBV segments more frequent in patients than in controls numbered roughly 5 and included TRBV5-6, TRBV5-1 and TRBV20-1.

As regards this clonotype: Its target is unknown.

The clonotype was recovered from a girl aged 10 to 17 with multiple sclerosis. The chain joins TRBV7-9 to TRBJ2-1; D possibly corresponds to TRBD1 (5 bases). The source material was blood. The CDR3 protein is CASSFPQRGKHNEQFF. CDR3 coding DNA: TGTGCCAGCAGTTTCCCCCAAAGGGGAAAGCACAATGAGCAGTTCTTC.